This entry concerns a single TCR beta chain. The target of this receptor is not known. No qualities accompany the bases; no much larger clone lies one base away. The germline V gene encodes CDR1 SGHVS and CDR2 FQNEAQ. The trim is 1 base for V and 5 bases for J, with a gap of 8 bases between the germline ends. There are 13 amino acids in the CDR3, from cysteine to phenylalanine inclusive. Here the CDR3 DNA is all that survives: 39 bases in frame from base 1. The data stem from a study of PD-L1 blockade in urothelial cancer (dated by TCRdb to between 2016 and 2019). General notes on the study: All patients started therapy in about 2014 and received atezolizumab 1,200 mg intravenously every 3 weeks. Several patients achieved durable clinical benefit and some 20 did not. Blood samples were analyzed 3 weeks after the start of treatment (second dose) and 6 weeks after the start of treatment. Durable clinical benefit was defined as a progression-free survival longer than 6 months, and TCR features were additionally tested against progression-free survival and overall survival. Pretreatment blood TCR-seq was available for 27 to 30 patients, at least one posttreatment blood collection was obtained for around 25 patients, and tumor TCR-seq was available for around 25 patients. An exploratory multi-omic analysis was conducted of the somatic, immune and clinical correlates of response to PD-L1 blockade with atezolizumab in urothelial cancer. Patients had an ECOG performance status of 0 or 1 and had received between 0 and 3 prior chemotherapy regimens. Blood samples yielded a median of 141,255 T cells and some 80,000 unique TCRs, with median clonality approximately 0.08. In the same patients, pretreatment tumors underwent whole exome sequencing and RNA sequencing in addition to TCR sequencing. Pretreatment tumor samples and matched peripheral blood, collected serially before and after atezolizumab treatment, underwent TCR sequencing. About 85% of the roughly 29 patients were males with bladder-origin urothelial cancer, and 18 of 29 reported a prior smoking history.

To estimate absolute template abundance from read counts, synthetic TCR analog templates were spiked into each PCR. Using the immunoSEQ assay, TCRbeta CDR3 regions were amplified from genomic DNA with bias-controlled V and J gene primers. Sequencing of rearranged TCRbeta segments was done at approximately 20X coverage. The published analysis was carried out like this. Clustering was used to correct sequencing errors, and CDR3s were annotated against IMGT to assign V, D and J genes. Downstream analyses used only productive TCRbeta rearrangements, leaving out any out-of-frame or stop-codon sequences. Clonality was calculated as one minus the Shannon entropy normalized by the log of the number of unique productive sequences. Fisher's exact test with Benjamini-Hochberg correction, using a cutoff of adjusted p below 0.01, was how clones that differed between time points or between blood and tumor were identified. This immuneACCESS table, as held by TCRdb, lists in-frame sequences with V and J called but not all clones. Of the missing ones, under half trace to an unresolved V gene in checked studies; the others have no known cause. That table furnishes V, J and clone size, whereas the DNA furnished D and trimming. The sample profile shows more than 30,000 clones; roughly 82% of them were found once. About 30% of the sample is held by the ten biggest clonotypes.

Here is what the overall study found, with its caveats: A pretreatment peripheral blood TCR clonality below the median was linked to improved progression-free and overall survival. Because the sample size was small (n of about 31) and many of the analyses were exploratory, the results are meant to be hypothesis-generating. Greater expansion of tumor-associated TCR clones in peripheral blood 3 weeks after the start of treatment was observed in patients with durable benefit (n ≈ 22, p = 0.022).

The cohort comprised fewer than 35 patients with locally advanced or metastatic urothelial carcinoma treated at Memorial Sloan Kettering on a trial protocol. Peripheral blood mononuclear cells were collected pretreatment and during treatment, with between 1 and 8 total time points per patient. The Qiagen DNeasy Blood extraction kit was used to purify genomic DNA from total PBMCs and tumor samples. PBMCs were collected pretreatment and during treatment, and were isolated and stored as previously described. The chain links TRBV7-8 with TRBJ1-1, with the D gene call left open. Material: PBMCs, obtained around atezolizumab (anti-PD-L1) treatment. The source is a man aged 55 to 69 with urothelial cancer. Here is the DNA: TGTGCCAGCAGCTTAGGCAGGAATACTGAAGCTTTCTTT. It translates as CASSLGRNTEAFF.